This T cell receptor (beta chain) was profiled in a study of cytomegalovirus exposure and HLA in healthy donors. Study background: There were approximately 80 million unique TCRs (from HLA-typed donors) in an early data release.

In germline, CDR1 is SEHNR, CDR2 FQNEAQ (reference sequence). J lost 1 base, V lost 1 base, and 3 bases had no gene match. This CDR3 is built from 16 residues. As to this clone: No antigen is known for it.

The PCR made use of 60 Vbeta and 13 Jbeta primers. Generated by immunoSEQ multiplex PCR, the TCRdb table keeps only in-frame clones and is missing some. The top ten clones hold 4.3% of a sample with fewer than 200,000 clones, 65% to 80% of them seen once. Notes on the study in general: TCR beta sequences reportedly predicted most subjects' HLA-A and HLA-B alleles accurately. As confirmed in vitro, a few CMV-associated chains were specific for CMV antigens. Previously analyzed data showed that most TCR beta V segments were productive at a frequency of about 90% or about 30%.

This chain connects TRBV7-9 to TRBJ2-1; 8 positions match TRBD2. The sequence was obtained from a man in his forties in good health and CMV-seronegative. The specimen was PBMCs. CDR3 protein: CASSLGRGVSYNEQFF. Written as DNA, the CDR3 is TGTGCCAGCAGCTTAGGGCGGGGGGTGTCCTACAATGAGCAGTTCTTC.